Below are 2 T cell receptor beta chains sequenced from a single sample in a study of blood T cell repertoires in COVID-19. Sequenced by immunoSEQ multiplex PCR; TCRdb stores in-frame clones only, minus some. This sample has about 89,000 clones, with about 95% found just once. The specimen sequenced was peripheral blood. These receptors came from a human donor with active COVID-19. The donor label of this sample is uncertain.

Written as DNA, the CDR3 is TGCGCCAGCAGCCCGGACGGGGATCAGCCCCAGCATTTT. It yields the protein CASSPDGDQPQHF. V and J are TRBV5-1 and TRBJ1-5; D gene uncertain. Per the germline V gene, CDR1 is SGHRS and CDR2 is YFSETQ. V was clipped by 4 bases and J by 5 bases, with 10 bases between them. The CDR3 sequence is 13 residues long.

This chain uses TRBV27 with TRBJ2-7; D is perhaps TRBD1 (6 bases). This CDR3 has 15 residues. Germline CDR1 MNHEY, CDR2 SMNVEV (reference sequence). V dropped 2 bases and J dropped 3 bases, with 14 bases sitting between them. The CDR3 sequence is CASSLGSQGNYEQYF. CDR3 sequence (DNA): TGTGCCAGCAGTTTAGGCTCCCAGGGGAACTACGAGCAGTACTTC.